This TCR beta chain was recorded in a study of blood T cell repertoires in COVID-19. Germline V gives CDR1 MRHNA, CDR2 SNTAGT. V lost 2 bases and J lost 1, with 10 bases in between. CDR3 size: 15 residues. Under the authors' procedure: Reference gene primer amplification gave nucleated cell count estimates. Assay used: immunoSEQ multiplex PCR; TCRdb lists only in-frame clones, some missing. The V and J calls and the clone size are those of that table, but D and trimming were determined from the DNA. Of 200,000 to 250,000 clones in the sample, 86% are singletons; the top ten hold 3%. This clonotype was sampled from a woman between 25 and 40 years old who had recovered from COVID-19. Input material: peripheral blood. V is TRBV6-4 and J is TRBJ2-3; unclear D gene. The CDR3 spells CASSDTDGGTDTQYF. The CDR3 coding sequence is TGTGCCAGCAGTGACACAGACGGCGGCACAGATACGCAGTATTTT.